The source of this T cell receptor (beta chain) is a study of OX40 agonist ivuxolimab in advanced cancers. In the study overall: The study treated patients with ivuxolimab, an agonistic anti-OX40 (CD134) antibody.

The repertoire was sequenced with immunoSEQ multiplex PCR; TCRdb's copy has only in-frame clones and lacks some. This repertoire shows about 44,000 clones, about 90% found once; its top ten account for 47%. Germline assignment: CDR1 MNHNS and CDR2 SASEGT. The junction had 8 bases not matched to a gene; V was cut back by 2 bases and J by 5 bases. The CDR3 has 15 amino acids. The sequence derives from an adult with an advanced solid tumor such as melanoma, head and neck, liver or kidney cancer. The source material was CD4+ or CD8+ T cells sorted from blood, sampled in a trial of the OX40 agonist ivuxolimab. The chain joins TRBV6-1 to TRBJ2-7; the match to TRBD1 covers 8 bases. The CDR3 DNA reads as TGTGCCAGCAGTGAAATTACGGGACAGGACAACGAGCAGTACTTC. Its translation is CASSEITGQDNEQYF.